The 14 T cell receptor beta chains reported below all come from one sample, sequenced in a study of blood T cell repertoires in COVID-19. The data were produced by immunoSEQ multiplex PCR, yet TCRdb's version contains in-frame clones alone and is incomplete. The table lists around 95,000 clones, just under 80% of them singletons. The sequencing sample was made of peripheral blood. The receptors here all came from a woman between 70 and 85 years old with acute or convalescent COVID-19.

The chain joins TRBV6-1 to TRBJ1-1; unclear D gene. The CDR3 contains 14 residues. Germline loops: CDR1 MNHNS, CDR2 SASEGT. Trimming cost V 3 bases and J 0 bases, with 8 bases left between them. The CDR3 nucleotides are TGTGCCAGCAGTGAGCAGGTACTGAACACTGAAGCTTTCTTT. Translating gives CASSEQVLNTEAFF.

V and J are TRBV7-2 and TRBJ2-2; 12 bases fit TRBD2. With V trimmed by 3 bases and J by 4 bases, 3 bases remained unmatched. Per the germline V gene, CDR1 is SGHTA and CDR2 is FQGNSA. The CDR3 sequence is 16 residues long. The CDR3 nucleotides read TGTGCCAGCAGCTTGACTAGCGGGGGCCTCACCGGGGAGCTGTTTTTT. Translating gives CASSLTSGGLTGELFF.

CDR3 sequence (DNA): TGTGCCAGCAGTGACTATGACAGGATGAACACTGAAGCTTTCTTT. It is translated as CASSDYDRMNTEAFF. This rearrangement joins TRBV6-6 to TRBJ1-1; tentative D call: TRBD1 (6 bases). This CDR3 spans 15 amino acids. Per the germline V gene, CDR1 is MNHNY and CDR2 is SVGAGI (reference sequence). Trimming removed 5 bases at V and 0 bases at J, with 13 bases between.

The chain links TRBV5-1 to TRBJ1-4; D is perhaps TRBD1 (6 bases). The CDR3 is 14 amino acids. CDR1 and CDR2 from the germline V gene are SGHRS and YFSETQ. V was clipped by 0 bases and J by 3 bases, with 6 bases between them. The CDR3 bases are TGCGCCAGCAGCTTGGGACAGGCTAATGAAAAACTGTTTTTT. It codes for CASSLGQANEKLFF.

The chain carries TRBV6-2 or TRBV6-3 and TRBJ1-4, with D tentatively TRBD1 (5 bases). CDR3 length: 14 amino acids. Germline V gives CDR1 MNHEY, CDR2 SVGEGT. The V end lost 4 bases, the J end lost 5 bases, and 11 bases lay between the germline ends. CDR3 in amino acids: CASSSREGNEKLFF. In DNA, the CDR3 is TGTGCCAGCAGTTCCAGGGAAGGGAATGAAAAACTGTTTTTT.

The genes are TRBV2 and TRBJ2-7, with 11 bases identical to TRBD2. The V gene's germline CDR1 is SNHLY and CDR2 FYNNEI. The CDR3 length is 16 residues. Trimming took 6 bases from V and 2 from J; bases not matched to a gene: 9. The CDR3 bases are TGTGCCAGCAGGGGACTAGCGGACTTCCAAACCTACGAGCAGTACTTC. Translated: CASRGLADFQTYEQYF. Full variable domain (rest looked up from reference TRBV2 and TRBJ2-7): EPEVTQTPSHQVTQMGQEVILRCVPISNHLYFYWYRQILGQKVEFLVSFYNNEISEKSEIFDDQFSVERPDGSNFTLKIRSTKLEDSAMYFCASRGLADFQTYEQYFGPGTRLTVT.

The chain combines TRBV3-1 (or the pseudogene TRBV3-2) with TRBJ2-3; tentatively, D is TRBD2 (7 bases). V gave up 5 bases and J gave up 0 bases, with 18 bases separating them. Germline CDR1 and CDR2: LGHDT and YNNKEL (reference sequence). The CDR3 loop spans 17 amino acids. This chain's CDR3 is CASSLRRGGPSTDTQYF. CDR3 DNA: TGTGCCAGCAGCTTAAGAAGGGGGGGCCCTAGCACAGATACGCAGTATTTT.

The chain links TRBV25-1 to TRBJ1-1; D is possibly TRBD1 (5 bases). V was cut by 3 bases and J by 4 bases, with 9 bases left in between. CDR1 is MGHDK, CDR2 SYGVNS, per germline. The length of the CDR3 is 13 residues. CDR3 nucleotides: TGTGCCAGCAGTGAGTTCAGGGCCACTGAAGCTTTCTTT. It is translated as CASSEFRATEAFF.

The V call is TRBV30, the J call TRBJ2-7; 9 positions match TRBD1. Germline V CDR1 and CDR2: GTSNPN, SVGIG (reference sequence). CDR3 length equals 14 residues. Trimming cost V 0 bases and J 3 bases; bases outside gene matches: 3. CDR3 in amino acids: CAWSVTGQGYEQYV. The CDR3 DNA is TGTGCCTGGAGTGTTACGGGACAGGGCTACGAGCAGTACGTC.

This clone was detected only once. This chain links TRBV5-1 with TRBJ1-6, with 7 bases that match TRBD1. This CDR3 spans 14 amino acids. Germline trimming cut 4 bases from V and 6 bases from J; bases unmatched to any gene: 4. Looked up from germline, CDR1 is SGHRS and CDR2 is YFSETQ. CDR3 protein: CASSPGTVNSPLHF. The CDR3 coding sequence is TGCGCCAGCAGCCCCGGGACAGTTAATTCACCCCTCCACTTT.

This chain joins TRBV6-5 and TRBJ1-2, with 11 bases aligning to TRBD1. V lost 8 bases and J lost 8; bases outside the gene matches: 7. There are 13 residues in the CDR3. Germline CDR1 is MNHEY and CDR2 is SVGAGI. The CDR3 DNA is TGTGCCAGCGGCGGACAGGGGGCAGGAGGCTACACCTTC. It translates to CASGGQGAGGYTF.

The chain uses TRBV12-5 and TRBJ1-3; 8 bases map to TRBD1. This CDR3 is built from 15 residues. V dropped 1 base and J dropped 4; count of bases not matched to a gene: 3. The germline CDR1 and CDR2 sequences are LGHNT and FRNRAP. DNA of the CDR3: TGTGCTAGTGGTTTGGAGACAGGGGCCGGAAACACCATATATTTT. It yields the protein CASGLETGAGNTIYF.

V is TRBV4-1 and J is TRBJ2-5, with 10 bases lining up with TRBD1. This CDR3 region has 13 residues. Trimming took 4 bases from V and 7 from J; bases not matched to a gene: 3. In germline, CDR1 is MGHRA, CDR2 YSYEKL. CDR3 sequence (DNA): TGCGCCAGCAGCCCCGGACAGGGGGGGACCCAGTACTTC. Residues: CASSPGQGGTQYF.

The V gene is TRBV29-1, the J gene TRBJ1-1; D is ambiguous. Germline V gene data show CDR1 as SQVTM and CDR2 as ANQGSEA. V gave up 7 bases and J gave up 11 bases, with 20 bases separating them. The CDR3 runs 12 residues. For the CDR3, the DNA is TGCAGCGGACGGGGAACCGAGTCTGTGGCTTTCTTT. Translated, it gives CSGRGTESVAFF.